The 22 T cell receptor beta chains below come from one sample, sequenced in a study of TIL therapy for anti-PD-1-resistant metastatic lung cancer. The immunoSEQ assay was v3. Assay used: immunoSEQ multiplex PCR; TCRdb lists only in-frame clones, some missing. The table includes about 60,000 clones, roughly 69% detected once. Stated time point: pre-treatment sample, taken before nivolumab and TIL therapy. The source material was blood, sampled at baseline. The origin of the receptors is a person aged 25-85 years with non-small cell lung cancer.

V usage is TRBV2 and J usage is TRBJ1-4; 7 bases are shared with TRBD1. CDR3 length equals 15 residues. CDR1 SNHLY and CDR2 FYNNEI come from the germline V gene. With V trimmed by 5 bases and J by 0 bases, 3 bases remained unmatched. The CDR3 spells CASSLQGSTNEKLFF. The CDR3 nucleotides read TGTGCCAGCAGTCTACAGGGGTCAACTAATGAAAAACTGTTTTTT.

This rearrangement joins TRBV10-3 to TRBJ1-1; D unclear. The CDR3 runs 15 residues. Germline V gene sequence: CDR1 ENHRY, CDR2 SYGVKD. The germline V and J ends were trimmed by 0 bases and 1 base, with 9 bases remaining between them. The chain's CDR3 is CAISESAGSNTEAFF. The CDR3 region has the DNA TGTGCCATCAGTGAGTCGGCGGGTTCGAACACTGAAGCTTTCTTT.

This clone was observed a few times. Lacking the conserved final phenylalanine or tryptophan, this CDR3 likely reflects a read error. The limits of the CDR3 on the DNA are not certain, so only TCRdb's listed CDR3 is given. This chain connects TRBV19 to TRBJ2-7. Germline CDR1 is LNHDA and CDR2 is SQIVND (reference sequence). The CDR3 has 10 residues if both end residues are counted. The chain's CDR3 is CASSILSVLG.

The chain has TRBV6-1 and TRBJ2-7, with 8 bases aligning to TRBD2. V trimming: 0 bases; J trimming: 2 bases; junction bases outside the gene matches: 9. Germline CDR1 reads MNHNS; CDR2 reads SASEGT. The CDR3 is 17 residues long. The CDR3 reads CASSEALEAGATYEQYF. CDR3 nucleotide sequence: TGTGCCAGCAGTGAAGCGCTAGAAGCGGGGGCCACCTACGAGCAGTACTTC.

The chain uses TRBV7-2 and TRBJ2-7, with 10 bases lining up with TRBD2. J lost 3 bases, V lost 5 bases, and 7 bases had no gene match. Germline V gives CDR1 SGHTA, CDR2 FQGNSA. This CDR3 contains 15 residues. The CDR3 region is CASSHRTSGHYEQYF. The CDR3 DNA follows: TGTGCCAGCAGCCACCGGACTAGCGGACACTACGAGCAGTACTTC.

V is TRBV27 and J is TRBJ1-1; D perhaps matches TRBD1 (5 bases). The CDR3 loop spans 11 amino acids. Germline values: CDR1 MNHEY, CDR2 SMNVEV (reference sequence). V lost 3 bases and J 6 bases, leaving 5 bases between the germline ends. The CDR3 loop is CASSLGAEAFF. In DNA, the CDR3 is TGTGCCAGCAGTTTGGGGGCTGAAGCTTTCTTT.

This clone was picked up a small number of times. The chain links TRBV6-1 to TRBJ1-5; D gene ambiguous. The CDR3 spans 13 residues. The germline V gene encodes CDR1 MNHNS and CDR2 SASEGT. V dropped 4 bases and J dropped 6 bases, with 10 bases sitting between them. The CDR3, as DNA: TGTGCCAGCAGTGTAGCCCGGGGTCAGCCCCAGCATTTT. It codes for CASSVARGQPQHF.

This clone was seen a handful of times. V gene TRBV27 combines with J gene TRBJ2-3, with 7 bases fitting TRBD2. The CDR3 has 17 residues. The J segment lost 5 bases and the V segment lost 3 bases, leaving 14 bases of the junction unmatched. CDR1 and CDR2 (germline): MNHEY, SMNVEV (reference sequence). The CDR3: CASSFRALRGEEDTQYF. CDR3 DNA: TGTGCCAGCAGTTTTCGGGCCCTTCGGGGGGAAGAAGATACGCAGTATTTT.

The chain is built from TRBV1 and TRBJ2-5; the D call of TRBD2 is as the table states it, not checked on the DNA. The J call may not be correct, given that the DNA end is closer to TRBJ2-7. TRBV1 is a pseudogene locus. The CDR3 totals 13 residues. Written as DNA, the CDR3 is TGCACCAGCAGCCAAGATTCCCATTACGAGCAGTACTTC. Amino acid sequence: CTSSQDSHYEQYF.

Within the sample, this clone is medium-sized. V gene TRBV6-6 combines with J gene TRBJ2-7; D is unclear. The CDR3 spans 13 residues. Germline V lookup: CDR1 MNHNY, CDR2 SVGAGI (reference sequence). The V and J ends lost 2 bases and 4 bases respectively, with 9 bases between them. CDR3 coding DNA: TGTGCCAGCAGTTACGACACTTCGTACGAGCAGTACTTC. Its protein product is CASSYDTSYEQYF.

CDR3 coding DNA: TGTGCCAGCAGCTTGGTAGGGGCGGATACGCAGTATTTT. Protein product: CASSLVGADTQYF. V and J are TRBV7-2 and TRBJ2-3; possibly TRBD1 for D (5 bases). Germline V CDR1 and CDR2: SGHTA, FQGNSA. Between the trimmed V and J ends, which lost 3 bases and 6 bases, there was a span of 10 bases. The CDR3 covers 13 residues.

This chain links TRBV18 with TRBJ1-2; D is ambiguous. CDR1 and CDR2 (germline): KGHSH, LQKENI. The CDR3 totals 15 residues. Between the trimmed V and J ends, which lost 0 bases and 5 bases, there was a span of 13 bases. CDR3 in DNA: TGTGCCAGCTCACCACCCACCAGCGCTGCGTATGGCTACACCTTC. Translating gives CASSPPTSAAYGYTF.

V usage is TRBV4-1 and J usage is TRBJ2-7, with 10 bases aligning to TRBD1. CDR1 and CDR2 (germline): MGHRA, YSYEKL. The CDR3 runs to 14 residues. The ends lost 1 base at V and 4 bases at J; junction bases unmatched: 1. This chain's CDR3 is CASSQGQGAYEQYF. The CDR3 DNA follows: TGCGCCAGCAGCCAAGGACAGGGGGCATACGAGCAGTACTTC.

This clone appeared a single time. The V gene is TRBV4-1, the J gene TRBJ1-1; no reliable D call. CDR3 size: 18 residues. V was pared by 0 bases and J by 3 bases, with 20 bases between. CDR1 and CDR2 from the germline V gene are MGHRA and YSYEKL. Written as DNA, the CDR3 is TGCGCCAGCAGCCAAGATCCCTTGGACGGTCGCGGATACACTGAAGCTTTCTTT. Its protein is CASSQDPLDGRGYTEAFF.

Written as DNA, the CDR3 is TGTGCCAGCAGCCTCACAGGGACCTACGAGCAGTACTTC. This sequence encodes CASSLTGTYEQYF. V gene TRBV13 combines with J gene TRBJ2-7; D may be TRBD1 (6 bases). From germline, CDR1 is PRHDT and CDR2 FYEKMQ (reference sequence). V lost 5 bases and J lost 2, with 10 bases in between. The CDR3 runs 13 residues.

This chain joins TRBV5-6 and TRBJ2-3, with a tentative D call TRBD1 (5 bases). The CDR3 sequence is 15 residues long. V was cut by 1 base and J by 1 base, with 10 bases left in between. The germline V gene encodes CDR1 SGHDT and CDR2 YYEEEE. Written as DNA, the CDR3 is TGTGCCAGCAGCTTGCAGGGCGCTGGCACAGATACGCAGTATTTT. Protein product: CASSLQGAGTDTQYF.

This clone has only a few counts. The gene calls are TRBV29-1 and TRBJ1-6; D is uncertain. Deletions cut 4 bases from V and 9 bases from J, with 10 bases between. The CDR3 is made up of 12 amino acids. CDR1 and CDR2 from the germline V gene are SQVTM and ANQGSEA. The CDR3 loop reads CSVVDGPSPLHF. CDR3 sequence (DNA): TGCAGCGTTGTCGACGGCCCTTCACCCCTCCACTTT.

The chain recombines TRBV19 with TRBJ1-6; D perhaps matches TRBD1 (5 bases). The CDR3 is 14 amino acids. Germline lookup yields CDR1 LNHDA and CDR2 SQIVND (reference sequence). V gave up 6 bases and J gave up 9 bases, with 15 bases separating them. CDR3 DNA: TGTGCCAGTAGCGCGCCCCTTGGGGGTTCACCCCTCCACTTT. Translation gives CASSAPLGGSPLHF. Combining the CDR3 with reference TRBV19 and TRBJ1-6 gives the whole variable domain DGGITQSPKYLFRKEGQNVTLSCEQNLNHDAMYWYRQDPGQGLRLIYYSQIVNDFQKGDIAEGYSVSREKKESFPLTVTSAQKNPTAFYLCASSAPLGGSPLHFGNGTRLTVT.

As DNA, the CDR3 is TGTGCCAGCAGCGTAGACCTAAAAGAGACCCAGTACTTC. This codes for CASSVDLKETQYF. V gene TRBV9 combines with J gene TRBJ2-5; the D is unclear. This CDR3 has 13 amino acids. Germline CDR1 and CDR2: SGDLS and YYNGEE. With 0 bases removed from V and 3 bases from J, the gap between germline ends came to 6 bases.

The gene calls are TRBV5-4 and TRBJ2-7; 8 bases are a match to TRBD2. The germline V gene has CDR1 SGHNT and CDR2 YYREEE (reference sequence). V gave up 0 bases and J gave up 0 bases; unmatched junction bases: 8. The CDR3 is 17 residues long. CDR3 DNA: TGTGCCAGCAGCTTGGGAGGAACGGCGGGGGGCTCCTACGAGCAGTACTTC. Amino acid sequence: CASSLGGTAGGSYEQYF.

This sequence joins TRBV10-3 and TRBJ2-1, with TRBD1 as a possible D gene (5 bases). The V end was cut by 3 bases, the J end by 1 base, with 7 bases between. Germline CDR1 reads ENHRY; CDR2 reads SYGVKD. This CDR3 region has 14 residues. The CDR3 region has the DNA TGTGCCATCAGTGATGACAGATCCTACAATGAGCAGTTCTTC. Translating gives CAISDDRSYNEQFF.

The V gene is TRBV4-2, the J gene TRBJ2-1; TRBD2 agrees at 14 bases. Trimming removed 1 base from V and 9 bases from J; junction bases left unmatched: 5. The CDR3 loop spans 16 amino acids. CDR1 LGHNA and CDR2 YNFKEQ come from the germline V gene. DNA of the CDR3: TGTGCCAGCAGCCAAGCGACTAGCGGGGGGGCAATTGAGCAGTTCTTC. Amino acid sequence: CASSQATSGGAIEQFF.